One sample yielded the 29 T cell receptor beta chains listed below, sequenced in a study of blood T cell repertoires in COVID-19 (dated by TCRdb to 2020 to 2022). Receptor libraries were prepared by the immunoSEQ multiplex PCR assay. Here the immuneACCESS table is served through TCRdb, limited to in-frame sequences with V and J called. Missing clones are a known gap in these copies; in checked studies unresolved V genes cover under half, and the rest lacks a known reason. This sample has a few hundred thousand clones in its table, and around 89% of those were observed once. More than 0.95% of the sample is in the top ten clones. The sequencing input was PBMCs or T cells enriched from blood (not recorded which). These receptors came from a young woman who had recovered from COVID-19.

The chain combines TRBV5-6 with TRBJ2-5; TRBD1 is a possible D gene (5 bases). Between the trimmed V and J ends, which lost 6 bases and 6 bases, there was a span of 21 bases. The CDR3 is 15 residues long. Looked up from germline, CDR1 is SGHDT and CDR2 is YYEEEE. In DNA, the CDR3 is TGTGCCAGCAACGGCCACGGCCAGGGCGGTAAGACCCAGTACTTC. It encodes CASNGHGQGGKTQYF.

This clone was seen more than once but under ten times. The J gene is TRBJ1-2, the V gene TRBV5-4; the D is unclear. This CDR3 has 17 amino acids. Germline V gives CDR1 SGHNT, CDR2 YYREEE (reference sequence). The V end was cut by 1 base, the J end by 2 bases, with 18 bases between. The chain's CDR3 is CASSLISPVSFNYGYTF. DNA of the CDR3: TGTGCCAGCAGCTTGATATCACCAGTTTCTTTCAACTATGGCTACACCTTC.

This chain links TRBV19 with TRBJ1-5; the D gene is possibly TRBD1 (5 bases). Germline assignment: CDR1 LNHDA and CDR2 SQIVND (reference sequence). The CDR3 is 16 amino acids. The V end was cut by 3 bases, the J end by 4 bases, with 16 bases between. CDR3 amino acids: CASSIVGGTPNQPQHF. The CDR3 DNA sequence: TGTGCCAGTAGTATCGTGGGCGGGACCCCGAATCAGCCCCAGCATTTT.

The chain is built from TRBV6-5 and TRBJ1-1; D ambiguous. The CDR3 totals 11 residues. V lost 7 bases and J 5 bases, leaving 8 bases between the germline ends. Looked up from germline, CDR1 is MNHEY and CDR2 is SVGAGI. The CDR3 is CASIAGTEAFF. The CDR3 coding sequence is TGTGCCAGCATTGCGGGGACTGAAGCTTTCTTT.

This clone was detected only a few times. The rearrangement uses TRBV19 and TRBJ1-5, with TRBD1 matching over 9 bases. Germline V gives CDR1 LNHDA, CDR2 SQIVND (reference sequence). With 3 bases clipped from V and 3 bases from J, the junction kept 15 bases outside the gene matches. The CDR3 length is 19 residues. CDR3 sequence: CASSMRTGGPRRANQPQHF. CDR3 nucleotide sequence: TGTGCCAGTAGTATGAGAACAGGGGGCCCCCGTCGAGCCAATCAGCCCCAGCATTTT.

About this clone itself: Other DNA sequences in this sample translate to the same CDR3. This chain connects TRBV3-1 (or the pseudogene TRBV3-2) to TRBJ2-7, with 11 bases that match TRBD2. V dropped 1 base and J dropped 7; count of bases not matched to a gene: 9. The CDR3 extends over 16 amino acids. Germline values: CDR1 LGHDT, CDR2 YNNKEL (reference sequence). This chain's CDR3 is CASSQGARLAGSEQYF. CDR3 coding DNA: TGTGCCAGCAGCCAAGGAGCCAGACTAGCGGGGTCTGAGCAGTACTTC.

The V and J genes are TRBV6-1 and TRBJ1-3; 7 bases agree with TRBD1. V gave up 1 base and J gave up 9 bases; unmatched junction bases: 9. Germline lookup yields CDR1 MNHNS and CDR2 SASEGT. CDR3 length: 15 residues. The CDR3 DNA is TGTGCCAGCAGTGAAGTGGACAGGCCGCCCGGCACCATATATTTT. It is translated as CASSEVDRPPGTIYF.

The chain is built from TRBV11-1 and TRBJ1-1, with a weak D call TRBD1 (5 bases). The CDR3 extends over 12 amino acids. The germline V gene has CDR1 SGHAT and CDR2 FQDESV (reference sequence). V gave up 3 bases and J gave up 12 bases, with 14 bases separating them. DNA for the CDR3: TGTGCCAGCAGCTTGGGGCGGGGAATAACTTTCTTT. Translation: CASSLGRGITFF.

The gene calls are TRBV7-2 and TRBJ1-5, with no clear D. Germline assignment: CDR1 SGHTA and CDR2 FQGNSA. With 2 bases removed from V and 5 bases from J, the gap between germline ends came to 7 bases. CDR3 size: 13 residues. The CDR3 loop is CASSLWRDQPQHF. The DNA of the CDR3 is TGTGCCAGCAGCTTATGGAGGGATCAGCCCCAGCATTTT.

The chain joins TRBV6-5 to TRBJ2-3, with 9 bases lining up with TRBD2. CDR1 MNHEY and CDR2 SVGAGI come from the germline V gene. The CDR3 is 15 amino acids. J gave up 1 base and V 7 bases, and 6 bases lay outside the gene matches. The CDR3 DNA sequence: TGTGCCAGCACTAAAGAGCGGGGGGGCACAGATACGCAGTATTTT. This gives the protein CASTKERGGTDTQYF.

The V call is TRBV10-3, the J call TRBJ2-5; D is perhaps TRBD2 (7 bases). Germline values: CDR1 ENHRY, CDR2 SYGVKD. There are 14 residues in the CDR3. Deletions cut 0 bases from V and 4 bases from J, with 9 bases between. The CDR3 DNA sequence: TGTGCCATCAGTGAGTCGAGGGGGGGAGAGACCCAGTACTTC. Its protein product is CAISESRGGETQYF.

Written as DNA, the CDR3 is TGTGCCATCAGAGACACGGACTATCAGCCCCAGCATTTT. Encoded protein: CAIRDTDYQPQHF. The chain employs TRBV10-3 and TRBJ1-5; D is unclear. This CDR3 contains 13 residues. Trimming left V 6 bases short and J 5 bases short, with 11 bases between. Germline V gene sequence: CDR1 ENHRY, CDR2 SYGVKD.

The chain has TRBV27 and TRBJ1-2; 7 bases are a match to TRBD1. The CDR3 length is 17 residues. Germline V gene sequence: CDR1 MNHEY, CDR2 SMNVEV (reference sequence). After removal of 4 bases from V and 4 bases from J, the junction contained 15 bases not matched to a gene. The CDR3 here is CASSSRTGSSRLYGYTF. In DNA, the CDR3 is TGTGCCAGCAGTTCTAGGACAGGTTCCTCCCGACTCTATGGCTACACCTTC.

The chain carries TRBV6-6 and TRBJ2-2, with 8 bases aligning to TRBD1. The CDR3 sequence is 14 residues long. Per germline, CDR1 MNHNY and CDR2 SVGAGI (reference sequence). With V trimmed by 6 bases and J by 10 bases, 10 bases remained unmatched. CDR3 nucleotides: TGTGCCAGCAGCCCCGGGACAGGCTTAGCGGAGCTGTTTTTT. Protein product: CASSPGTGLAELFF.

The chain recombines TRBV2 with TRBJ2-7; D not resolved. CDR3 length equals 12 residues. Germline V gene sequence: CDR1 SNHLY, CDR2 FYNNEI. This chain's CDR3 is CASSDGFEEFVV. Written as DNA, the CDR3 is TGTGCCAGCAGTGATGGGTTCGAGGAGTTCGTTGTC.

The chain employs TRBV19 and TRBJ1-2; 8 bases are shared with TRBD1. CDR3 length equals 16 residues. The germline gives CDR1 LNHDA, CDR2 SQIVND (reference sequence). Trimming removed 5 bases from V and 4 bases from J; junction bases left unmatched: 12. The CDR3 DNA is TGTGCCAGTAGTCGTGGGGGGGGACAGGCGACCTATGGCTACACCTTC. Protein: CASSRGGGQATYGYTF.

The chain uses TRBV2 and TRBJ1-5; 9 bases match TRBD1. The CDR3 is 18 amino acids. V was pared by 5 bases and J by 7 bases, with 18 bases of the junction left unmatched. Germline V gives CDR1 SNHLY, CDR2 FYNNEI. The CDR3 DNA reads as TGTGCCAGCAGTTGGACAGGGGCCGCCGAGGGGGGAGCCCAGCCCCAGCATTTT. Translating gives CASSWTGAAEGGAQPQHF.

This chain joins TRBV19 and TRBJ2-3; the D is unclear. V lost 5 bases to trimming and J lost 1 base, with 10 bases between them. CDR1 is LNHDA and CDR2 is SQIVND in the germline V gene (reference sequence). The CDR3 is made up of 14 amino acids. The CDR3 here is CASSLPGGTDTQYF. CDR3 DNA: TGTGCCAGTAGTCTACCCGGAGGCACAGATACGCAGTATTTT.

This clone was observed a few times. The chain has TRBV7-9 and TRBJ1-2, with 7 bases identical to TRBD1. Trimming cost V 3 bases and J 6 bases; bases outside gene matches: 7. The CDR3 covers 14 residues. The V gene's germline CDR1 is SEHNR and CDR2 FQNEAQ (reference sequence). This CDR3 is CASSFQTGINGYTF. Written as DNA, the CDR3 is TGTGCCAGCAGCTTCCAGACAGGGATCAATGGCTACACCTTC.

The V and J genes are TRBV25-1 and TRBJ1-1; 7 bases map to TRBD1. The trim removed 7 bases at V and 1 base at J, leaving 3 bases unmatched. Germline V CDR1 and CDR2: MGHDK, SYGVNS. The CDR3 is 13 amino acids. In DNA, the CDR3 is TGTGCCAGCATGCGACAGGGGAACACTGAAGCTTTCTTT. This encodes CASMRQGNTEAFF.

The sample holds a few counts of this clone. V and J are TRBV30 and TRBJ1-6, with D uncertain. Trimming took off 4 bases at V and 9 bases at J, with 13 bases between the two ends. CDR1 and CDR2 from the germline V gene are GTSNPN and SVGIG (reference sequence). The CDR3 extends over 13 amino acids. The CDR3 is CAWTGLVGSPLHF. The CDR3 region has the DNA TGTGCCTGGACCGGACTGGTGGGTTCACCCCTCCACTTT.

The chain combines TRBV30 with TRBJ2-7; 11 nucleotides line up with TRBD1. This CDR3 has 13 residues. Germline loops: CDR1 GTSNPN, CDR2 SVGIG (reference sequence). The V and J ends lost 8 bases and 1 base, in that order; junction bases with no gene match: 4. The CDR3: CAGGTGGSYEQYF. For the CDR3, the DNA is TGTGCCGGCGGGACAGGGGGATCCTACGAGCAGTACTTC.

The gene calls are TRBV2 and TRBJ2-5, with unresolved D. Germline V CDR1 and CDR2: SNHLY, FYNNEI. The V end lost 4 bases, the J end lost 2 bases, and 14 bases lay between the germline ends. The length of the CDR3 is 15 residues. For the CDR3, the DNA is TGTGCCAGCAGTGGTGAGAAGAACTTGCAAGAGACCCAGTACTTC. Protein: CASSGEKNLQETQYF.

The chain joins TRBV28 to TRBJ2-3; TRBD2 agrees at 10 bases. This CDR3 spans 18 amino acids. Germline CDR1 is MDHEN and CDR2 is SYDVKM. V shed 6 bases and J 0 bases; nucleotides not matched to a gene: 12. CDR3 loop: CASSQPASGGTSTDTQYF. CDR3 coding DNA: TGTGCCAGCAGCCAACCTGCTAGCGGGGGTACTAGCACAGATACGCAGTATTTT.

The chain uses TRBV2 and TRBJ2-7; D gene uncertain. CDR3 length equals 15 residues. The V gene lost 3 bases and the J gene lost 1 base, with 13 bases spanning the gap. The V gene's germline CDR1 is SNHLY and CDR2 FYNNEI. The DNA for the CDR3 is TGTGCCAGCAGTGAGTTTTGGCTCGGGTCCTACGAGCAGTACTTC. As protein: CASSEFWLGSYEQYF.

The V call is TRBV13, the J call TRBJ2-7, with TRBD1 matching 10 bases. Germline loops: CDR1 PRHDT, CDR2 FYEKMQ (reference sequence). CDR3 length equals 17 residues. Losses at the gene ends were 4 bases for V and 2 bases for J; bases not matched to a gene: 11. The CDR3 DNA is TGTGCCAGCAGCTCCATGGGGAACGGACAGGGGGCCTACGAGCAGTACTTC. Translation: CASSSMGNGQGAYEQYF.

This clone has a single count. The chain carries TRBV4-1 and TRBJ1-3; 7 bases line up with TRBD1. The V gene's germline CDR1 is MGHRA and CDR2 YSYEKL. The CDR3 totals 14 residues. With 4 bases clipped from V and 4 bases from J, the junction kept 4 bases outside the gene matches. DNA of the CDR3: TGCGCCAGCAGCCCCGCCAGGGGGGGAAACACCATATATTTT. Its translation is CASSPARGGNTIYF.

The V call is TRBV27, the J call TRBJ1-6, with TRBD1 as a possible D gene (6 bases). In germline, CDR1 is MNHEY, CDR2 SMNVEV (reference sequence). V was trimmed by 5 bases and J by 5 bases, leaving 25 bases between them. This CDR3 contains 19 residues. The CDR3 region is CASSLQYSAGAVNNSPLHF. The CDR3 nucleotides read TGTGCCAGCAGTCTCCAGTACTCCGCAGGGGCAGTGAATAATTCACCCCTCCACTTT.

The chain links TRBV10-3 to TRBJ1-1; D gene ambiguous. The CDR3 extends over 12 amino acids. Germline values: CDR1 ENHRY, CDR2 SYGVKD. The V end lost 6 bases, the J end lost 5 bases, and 10 bases lay between the germline ends. CDR3 bases: TGTGCCATCAGCGCACTCGGGACTGAAGCTTTCTTT. It encodes CAISALGTEAFF.